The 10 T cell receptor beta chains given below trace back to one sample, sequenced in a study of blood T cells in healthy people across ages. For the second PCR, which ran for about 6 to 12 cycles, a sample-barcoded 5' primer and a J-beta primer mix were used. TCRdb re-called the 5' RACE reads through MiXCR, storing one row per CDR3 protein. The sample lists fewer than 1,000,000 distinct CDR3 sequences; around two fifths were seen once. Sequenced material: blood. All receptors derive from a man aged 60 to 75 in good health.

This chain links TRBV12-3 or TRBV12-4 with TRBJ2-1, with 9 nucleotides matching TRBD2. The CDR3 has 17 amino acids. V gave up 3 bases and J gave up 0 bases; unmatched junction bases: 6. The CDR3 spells CASSLAGGRSSYNEQFF. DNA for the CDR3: TGTGCCAGCAGTTTGGCGGGGGGGAGGAGCTCCTACAATGAGCAGTTCTTC.

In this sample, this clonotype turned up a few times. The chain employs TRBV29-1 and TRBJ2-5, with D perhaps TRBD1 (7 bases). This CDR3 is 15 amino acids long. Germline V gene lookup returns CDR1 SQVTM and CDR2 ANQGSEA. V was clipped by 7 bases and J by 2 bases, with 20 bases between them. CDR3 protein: CSAGAGTAKQETQYF. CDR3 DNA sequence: TGCAGCGCGGGGGCTGGGACAGCAAAACAAGAGACCCAGTACTTC.

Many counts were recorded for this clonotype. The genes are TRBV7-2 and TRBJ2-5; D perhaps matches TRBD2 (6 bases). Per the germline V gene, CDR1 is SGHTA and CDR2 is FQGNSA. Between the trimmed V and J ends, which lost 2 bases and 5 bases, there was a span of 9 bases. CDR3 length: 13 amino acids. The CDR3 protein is CASSLRRGETQYF. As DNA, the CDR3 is TGTGCCAGCAGCTTAAGGAGGGGCGAGACCCAGTACTTC.

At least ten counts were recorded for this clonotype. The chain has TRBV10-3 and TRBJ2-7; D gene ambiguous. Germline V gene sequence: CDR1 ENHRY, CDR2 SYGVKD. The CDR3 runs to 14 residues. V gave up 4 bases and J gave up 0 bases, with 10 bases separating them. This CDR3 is CAISASTDSYEQYF. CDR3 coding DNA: TGTGCCATCAGTGCAAGTACAGACTCCTACGAGCAGTACTTC.

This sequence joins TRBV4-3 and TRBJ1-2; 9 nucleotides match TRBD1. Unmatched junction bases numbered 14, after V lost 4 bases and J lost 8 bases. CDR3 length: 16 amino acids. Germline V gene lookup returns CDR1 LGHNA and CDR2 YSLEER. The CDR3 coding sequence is TGCGCCAGCAGCCCAGGATCTGGGACAGGGTGGGAGGGCTACACCTTC. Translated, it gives CASSPGSGTGWEGYTF.

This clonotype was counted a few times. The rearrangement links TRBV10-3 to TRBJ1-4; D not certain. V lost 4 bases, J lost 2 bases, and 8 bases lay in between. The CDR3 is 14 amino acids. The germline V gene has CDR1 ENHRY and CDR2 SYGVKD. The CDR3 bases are TGTGCCATCAGTGGGGGAGATACTAATGAAAAACTGTTTTTT. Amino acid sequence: CAISGGDTNEKLFF.

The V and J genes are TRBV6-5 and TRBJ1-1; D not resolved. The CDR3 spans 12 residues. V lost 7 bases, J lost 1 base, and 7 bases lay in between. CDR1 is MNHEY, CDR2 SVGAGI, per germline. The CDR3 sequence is CASTKGNTEAFF. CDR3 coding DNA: TGTGCCAGCACCAAAGGGAACACTGAAGCTTTCTTT.

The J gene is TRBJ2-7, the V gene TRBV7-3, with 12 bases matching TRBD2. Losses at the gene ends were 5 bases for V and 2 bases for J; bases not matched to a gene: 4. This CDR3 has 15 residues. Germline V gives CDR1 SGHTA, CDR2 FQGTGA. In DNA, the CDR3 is TGTGCCAGCAGCGTCTCTAGCGGGGGGGCCTACGAGCAGTACTTC. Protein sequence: CASSVSSGGAYEQYF.

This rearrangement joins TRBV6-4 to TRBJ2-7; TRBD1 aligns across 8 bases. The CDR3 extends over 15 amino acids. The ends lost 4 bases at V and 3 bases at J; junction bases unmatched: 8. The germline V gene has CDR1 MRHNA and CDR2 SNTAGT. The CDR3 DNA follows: TGTGCCAGCAGTGCCCAACCGGGACAGGTCTACGAGCAGTACTTC. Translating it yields CASSAQPGQVYEQYF.

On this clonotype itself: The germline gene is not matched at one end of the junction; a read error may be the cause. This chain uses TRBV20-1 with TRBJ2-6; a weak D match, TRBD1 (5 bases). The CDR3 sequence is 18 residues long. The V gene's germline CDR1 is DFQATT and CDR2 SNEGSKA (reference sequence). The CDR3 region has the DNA TGCAGTGCTAGAGACGGCAGGGTACCCTCCTCTGGGGCCACCGTCCTGACTTTC. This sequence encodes CSARDGRVPSSGATVLTF.